Described below is a single T cell receptor (beta chain) sequence and its context. Profiling relied on immunoSEQ multiplex PCR, and the TCRdb table lists in-frame clones only, not all of them. Altogether some 100,000 clones are present, less than 95% being singletons, with the ten largest covering approximately 0.54%. Samples of blood were obtained at baseline, on cycle 4 day 1, and on cycle 7 day 1. The CDR3 loop spans 15 amino acids. The germline V gene has CDR1 LGHNA and CDR2 YSLEER. J lost 1 base, V lost 1 base, and 1 base had no gene match. The sample comes from a study of OX40 agonist ivuxolimab in advanced cancers. At the level of the study: Checkpoint inhibitors had been given previously to 40% of patients.

Sequenced material: CD4+ or CD8+ T cells sorted from blood, taken in a trial of the OX40 agonist ivuxolimab. The TCR comes from an adult with an advanced solid tumor such as melanoma, head and neck, liver or kidney cancer. The chain uses TRBV4-3 and TRBJ2-3, with 8 positions matching TRBD2. The CDR3 here is CASSQVTSGTDTQYF. The CDR3 nucleotides are TGCGCCAGCAGCCAAGTGACTAGCGGCACAGATACGCAGTATTTT.